This T cell receptor beta chain was captured in a study of T cell repertoires in cytomegalovirus infection. Study-level information: Matching HLA type, along with CMV infection, was indicated by public TCR beta signatures. Study-wide results and caveats: CMV carriers with the relevant HLA were identified by cumulative public TCR beta family frequency. HLA-C-restricted CMV clonotypes gave the most frequent clonotype in two of eight donors.

As to this clonotype: Its antigen is as yet unknown.

TCRdb recomputed calls from the reads with MiXCR, one row per CDR3 protein. The sample records 200,000 to 300,000 distinct CDR3 sequences, around 13% being singletons. What was sequenced was PBMCs. This sequence was found in a human donor in good health (CMV status not recorded). Some clones in this sample may be carry-over from other donors' samples.

The CDR3 DNA sequence: TGTGCCAGCAGAAGACAGGGAACCTACGAGCAGTACTTC. Translation gives CASRRQGTYEQYF. The J gene is TRBJ2-7, the V gene TRBV3-1, with TRBD1 matching 7 bases. The germline CDR1 and CDR2 sequences are LGHDT and YNNKEL (reference sequence). The length of the CDR3 is 13 residues. V lost 6 bases and J lost 2; bases outside the gene matches: 4.